One sample yielded the 18 T cell receptor beta chains listed below, sequenced in a study of sequential checkpoint blockade in melanoma (dated 2019 in TCRdb). Library preparation employed the immunoSEQ multiplex PCR assay. What TCRdb holds here is the immuneACCESS table cut down to in-frame rearrangements. Part of the clones is not present; checked against another copy, under half of the missing clones reflect an unresolved V gene, and the others are unexplained. The sample contains roughly 9,100 clones, around 90% of them found a single time. In total, the top ten clones hold about 14% of the sample. Per the publication, the treatment or condition label means: randomized to nivolumab then ipilimumab (arm A) or the reverse (arm B). The sequences come from CD8+ T cells sorted from blood (inferred from file names), collected from a patient given nivolumab and ipilimumab in sequence. These receptors originate from a human donor with melanoma.

This sequence joins TRBV27 and TRBJ1-5; TRBD1 might be the D (5 bases). The V gene's germline CDR1 is MNHEY and CDR2 SMNVEV (reference sequence). This CDR3 spans 14 amino acids. V was cut by 4 bases and J by 4 bases, with 11 bases left in between. The CDR3 region is CASSSTGFNQPQHF. The CDR3 nucleotides read TGTGCCAGCAGTTCTACAGGTTTTAATCAGCCCCAGCATTTT.

This chain joins TRBV5-4 and TRBJ1-2, with 8 positions matching TRBD1. V gave up 4 bases and J gave up 8 bases; unmatched junction bases: 7. This CDR3 has 13 amino acids. Germline CDR1 reads SGHNT; CDR2 reads YYREEE (reference sequence). The CDR3 loop reads CASSPQGARGYTF. CDR3 sequence (DNA): TGTGCCAGCAGCCCCCAGGGGGCGCGGGGCTACACCTTC.

V is TRBV12-5 and J is TRBJ2-7; 10 bases line up with TRBD2. Germline V gene sequence: CDR1 LGHNT, CDR2 FRNRAP. Trimming removed 5 bases from V and 3 bases from J; junction bases left unmatched: 19. CDR3 size: 19 residues. CDR3 sequence reads: CASGISGRAGFPGIYEQYV. The CDR3 bases are TGTGCTAGTGGTATCAGCGGGAGGGCCGGATTCCCGGGCATCTACGAGCAGTACGTC.

The V gene is TRBV2, the J gene TRBJ2-7; TRBD1 is a possible D gene (6 bases). The CDR3 sequence is 14 residues long. CDR1 is SNHLY, CDR2 FYNNEI, per germline. Trimming stripped 5 bases from V and 3 bases from J, with 14 bases between. The CDR3 reads CASSYKTGNYEQYF. CDR3 coding DNA: TGTGCCAGCAGTTATAAAACAGGGAACTACGAGCAGTACTTC.

The genes are TRBV29-1 and TRBJ1-2; 7 bases match TRBD1. This CDR3 region has 14 residues. Trimming removed 3 bases from V and 4 bases from J; junction bases left unmatched: 8. Germline assignment: CDR1 SQVTM and CDR2 ANQGSEA. The CDR3 spells CSVEGGQRGYGYTF. CDR3 nucleotides: TGCAGCGTTGAGGGGGGACAGAGAGGCTATGGCTACACCTTC.

The V call is TRBV19, the J call TRBJ1-5; TRBD1 matches at 8 bases. Germline-derived CDR1 and CDR2 are LNHDA and SQIVND (reference sequence). The CDR3 spans 17 residues. Trimming removed 4 bases from V and 1 base from J; junction bases left unmatched: 9. The CDR3: CASSTPDRGWSNQPQHF. The CDR3 coding sequence is TGTGCCAGTAGTACGCCTGACAGGGGATGGAGCAATCAGCCCCAGCATTTT.

A few counts support this clone. The chain has TRBV29-1 and TRBJ1-1; 10 bases align to TRBD1. J lost 1 base, V lost 2 bases, and 10 bases had no gene match. The length of the CDR3 is 17 residues. Per the germline V gene, CDR1 is SQVTM and CDR2 is ANQGSEA. CDR3 sequence: CSVESTGGASGNTEAFF. As DNA, the CDR3 is TGCAGCGTTGAATCGACAGGGGGCGCGTCGGGGAACACTGAAGCTTTCTTT. Full variable domain (outside the CDR3, taken from reference TRBV29-1 and TRBJ1-1): SAVISQKPSRDICQRGTSLTIQCQVDSQVTMMFWYRQQPGQSLTLIATANQGSEATYESGFVIDKFPISRPNLTFSTLTVSNMSPEDSSIYLCSVESTGGASGNTEAFFGQGTRLTVV.

J is TRBJ1-5 and V is TRBV4-1; 7 nucleotides agree with TRBD1. The length of the CDR3 is 16 residues. Germline V gives CDR1 MGHRA, CDR2 YSYEKL. V lost 5 bases to trimming and J lost 2 bases; unmatched junction nucleotides: 9. CDR3 in DNA: TGCGCCAGCAGCGTACGTTCAGGGGGAGGCAATCAGCCCCAGCATTTT. Its protein product is CASSVRSGGGNQPQHF.

The chain couples TRBV13 to TRBJ1-5; D is undetermined. Germline CDR1 is PRHDT and CDR2 is FYEKMQ (reference sequence). The CDR3 sequence is 15 residues long. The V and J ends lost 0 bases and 4 bases respectively, with 10 bases between them. The CDR3 loop reads CASSLGDGGNQPQHF. The CDR3 nucleotides read TGTGCCAGCAGCTTAGGGGACGGAGGAAATCAGCCCCAGCATTTT. Together with reference TRBV13 and TRBJ1-5, the CDR3 gives the full variable domain: AAGVIQSPRHLIKEKRETATLKCYPIPRHDTVYWYQQGPGQDPQFLISFYEKMQSDKGSIPDRFSAQQFSDYHSELNMSSLELGDSALYFCASSLGDGGNQPQHFGDGTRLSIL.

In this sample, this clone turned up once. The gene calls are TRBV7-3 and TRBJ2-2, with D perhaps matching TRBD1 (6 bases). Germline V gives CDR1 SGHTA, CDR2 FQGTGA. The CDR3 has 21 amino acids. The V end lost 3 bases, the J end lost 0 bases, and 26 bases lay between the germline ends. CDR3 loop: CASSLFPSGHIGSANTGELFF. The CDR3 DNA sequence: TGTGCCAGCAGCTTGTTCCCCTCGGGACACATTGGAAGCGCGAACACCGGGGAGCTGTTTTTT.

The CDR3 here is CASTYGTGRNTEAFF. CDR3 nucleotide sequence: TGTGCCAGCACCTACGGGACAGGCCGGAACACTGAAGCTTTCTTT. This chain connects TRBV6-5 to TRBJ1-1; 8 bases agree with TRBD1. This CDR3 comprises 15 residues. Per the germline V gene, CDR1 is MNHEY and CDR2 is SVGAGI. V gave up 7 bases and J gave up 1 base; unmatched junction bases: 8.

The chain uses TRBV27 and TRBJ1-1, with 7 bases that match TRBD1. The CDR3 has 15 amino acids. CDR1 is MNHEY, CDR2 SMNVEV, per germline (reference sequence). Trimming cost V 5 bases and J 1 base; bases outside gene matches: 7. For the CDR3, the DNA is TGTGCCAGCAGTCCCTGGACAGGAGGGAACACTGAAGCTTTCTTT. Translating it yields CASSPWTGGNTEAFF.

The chain recombines TRBV9 with TRBJ2-1, with 14 bases identical to TRBD2. The CDR3 runs 18 residues. Germline values: CDR1 SGDLS, CDR2 YYNGEE. V trimming: 0 bases; J trimming: 3 bases; junction bases outside the gene matches: 5. CDR3 residues: CASSVVSGLAGGYNEQFF. The DNA for the CDR3 is TGTGCCAGCAGCGTAGTGTCAGGACTAGCGGGAGGCTACAATGAGCAGTTCTTC. Supplemented by reference TRBV9 and TRBJ2-1, the full variable domain reads DSGVTQTPKHLITATGQRVTLRCSPRSGDLSVYWYQQSLDQGLQFLIQYYNGEERAKGNILERFSAQQFPDLHSELNLSSLELGDSALYFCASSVVSGLAGGYNEQFFGPGTRLTVL.

The rearrangement joins TRBV4-1 to TRBJ2-7; no clear D gene. Trimming removed 0 bases at V and 7 bases at J, with 7 bases between. The CDR3 is made up of 12 amino acids. Looked up from germline, CDR1 is MGHRA and CDR2 is YSYEKL. CDR3 DNA: TGCGCCAGCAGCCAAGATTCGGTAGAGCAGTACTTC. Translated, it gives CASSQDSVEQYF.

The rearrangement uses TRBV5-8 and TRBJ2-7; 11 bases map to TRBD2. V gave up 1 base and J gave up 2 bases; unmatched junction bases: 2. The CDR3 sequence is 15 residues long. Germline CDR1 is SGHTS and CDR2 is YDEGEE. CDR3 DNA sequence: TGTGCCAGCAGCTTGAAGACTAGCGGGACCTACGAGCAGTACGTC. It is translated as CASSLKTSGTYEQYV.

This clone has a single count. The chain combines TRBV21-1 with TRBJ2-7; the D segment call TRBD2 is taken from the table without a DNA check. TRBV21-1 is marked as a pseudogene. The CDR3 consists of 17 residues. For the CDR3, the DNA is TGTGCCAGCAGCAAAGTGGTGTTCTGGAGGGAATTCTACGAGCAGTACGTC. Protein product: CASSKVVFWREFYEQYV.

This clone came up a few times. The rearrangement joins TRBV13 to TRBJ2-7; a weak D match, TRBD2 (5 bases). The germline gives CDR1 PRHDT, CDR2 FYEKMQ (reference sequence). This CDR3 contains 13 residues. Trimming removed 5 bases from V and 5 bases from J, with 13 bases in between. CDR3 sequence (DNA): TGTGCCAGCAGCGCCACACTAGTTAACGAGCAGTACTTC. The encoded protein is CASSATLVNEQYF.

The rearrangement joins TRBV2 to TRBJ1-2, with 8 positions matching TRBD1. V dropped 4 bases and J dropped 3; count of bases not matched to a gene: 13. The CDR3 is 17 amino acids. Germline V gives CDR1 SNHLY, CDR2 FYNNEI. CDR3 amino acids: CASSGLARGPMDYGYTF. CDR3 DNA sequence: TGTGCCAGCAGTGGGTTAGCCAGGGGGCCTATGGACTATGGCTACACCTTC.